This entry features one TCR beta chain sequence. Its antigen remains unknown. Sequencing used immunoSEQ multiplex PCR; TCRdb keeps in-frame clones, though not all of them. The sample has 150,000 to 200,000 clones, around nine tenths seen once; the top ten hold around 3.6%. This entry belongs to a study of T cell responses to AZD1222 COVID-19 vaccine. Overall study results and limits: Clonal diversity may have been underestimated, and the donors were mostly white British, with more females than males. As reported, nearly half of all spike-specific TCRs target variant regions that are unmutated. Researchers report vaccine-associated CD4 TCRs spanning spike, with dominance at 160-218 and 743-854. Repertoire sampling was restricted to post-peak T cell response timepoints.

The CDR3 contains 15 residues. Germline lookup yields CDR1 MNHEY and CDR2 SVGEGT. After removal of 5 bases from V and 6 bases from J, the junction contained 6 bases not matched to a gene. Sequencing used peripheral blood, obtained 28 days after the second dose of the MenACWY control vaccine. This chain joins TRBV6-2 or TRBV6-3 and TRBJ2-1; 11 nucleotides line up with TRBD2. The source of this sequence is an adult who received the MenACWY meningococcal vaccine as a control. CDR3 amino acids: CASSRELAGANEQFF. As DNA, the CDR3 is TGTGCCAGCAGTCGAGAACTAGCGGGAGCCAATGAGCAGTTCTTC.